This T cell receptor beta chain appears in the sequencing data of a study of persistence of HIV-infected CD4 T cells. Sequencing used immunoSEQ version 4 in survey mode. TCRdb keeps only in-frame clones here, not all; method: immunoSEQ multiplex PCR. The sample yields tens of thousands of clones, 82% seen once. Stimulation used about 9.2 ug/mL lysate from CMV-infected fibroblasts. Memory cells lacking CD40L and CD69 with high CD45RO were sorted. The CDR3 spans 12 residues. V was pared by 3 bases and J by 10 bases, with 7 bases between. Of note for this clone: As yet, its antigen is unknown.

This TCR was sampled from an adult man with HIV who was CMV-seropositive. V gene TRBV12-3 or TRBV12-4 combines with J gene TRBJ1-6; D is unresolved. Sequencing was performed on CD4+ T cells sorted from PBMCs after approximately 19-hour stimulation, taken from a patient who received antiretroviral therapy. The CDR3 reads CASSLDPSPLHF. The CDR3 DNA is TGTGCCAGCAGTTTGGACCCCTCACCCCTCCACTTT.